This T cell receptor (beta chain) was retrieved from a study of beta chain features in type 1 diabetes. At the level of the study: When patients were set against healthy donors, age, gender and cell yields were similar.

The length of the CDR3 is 15 residues. V lost 1 base and J lost 7, with 16 bases in between. Germline CDR1 is LGHNA and CDR2 is YSLEER. Sort purity for all populations was recorded as exceeding 98%. The isolated RNA, all of it, was reverse transcribed, so expressed TCRB transcripts were what got sequenced. An average of approximately 3.4 million reads was obtained for naive, central memory and regulatory T cell samples. Sequencing used immunoSEQ multiplex PCR; TCRdb keeps in-frame clones, though not all of them. The data contain more than 150,000 clones, approximately 10% of them singletons. Sequencing used central memory CD4+ T cells from blood. This clonotype was sampled from a man younger than 30 in good health. The chain employs TRBV4-3 and TRBJ1-2; D is undetermined. DNA for the CDR3: TGCGCCAGCAGCCAAGCCGACTCAGGTCAACGTGGCTACACCTTC. It translates to CASSQADSGQRGYTF.